What follows are 10 T cell receptor beta chains derived from one specimen sequenced in a study of identifying expanded T cells in peripheral blood. Measured with immunoSEQ multiplex PCR; TCRdb has only the in-frame clones, and not every one. This table holds under 95,000 clones, 89% found once. The sample comprised blood. Receptor source: a person aged 18 to 75 in good health.

The chain joins TRBV28 to TRBJ1-4, with a tentative D call TRBD1 (5 bases). Between the trimmed V and J ends, which lost 2 bases and 0 bases, there was a span of 16 bases. This CDR3 has 18 amino acids. Per the germline V gene, CDR1 is MDHEN and CDR2 is SYDVKM. CDR3 region: CASSLIGWGETTNEKLFF. CDR3 bases: TGTGCCAGCAGTTTAATAGGGTGGGGGGAGACAACTAATGAAAAACTGTTTTTT. Supplemented by reference TRBV28 and TRBJ1-4, the full variable domain reads DVKVTQSSRYLVKRTGEKVFLECVQDMDHENMFWYRQDPGLGLRLIYFSYDVKMKEKGDIPEGYSVSREKKERFSLILESASTNQTSMYLCASSLIGWGETTNEKLFFGSGTQLSVL.

The chain couples TRBV7-6 to TRBJ2-1; 9 bases are a match to TRBD1. Germline CDR1 reads SGHVS; CDR2 reads FNYEAQ. The CDR3 is 14 residues long. V lost 5 bases to trimming and J lost 8 bases; unmatched junction nucleotides: 7. This CDR3 is CASSPPGQGYEQFF. The CDR3, as DNA: TGTGCCAGCAGCCCGCCGGGACAGGGATATGAGCAGTTCTTC.

This clone was seen just once. This chain connects TRBV4-1 to TRBJ2-5; D perhaps matches TRBD2 (5 bases). V gave up 1 base and J gave up 1 base, with 10 bases separating them. There are 15 residues in the CDR3. Germline-derived CDR1 and CDR2 are MGHRA and YSYEKL. This CDR3 reads CASSQVHGLQETQYF. CDR3 bases: TGCGCCAGCAGCCAAGTCCACGGACTCCAAGAGACCCAGTACTTC.

The chain recombines TRBV6-5 with TRBJ2-7; a weak D match, TRBD2 (6 bases). The CDR3 spans 14 residues. Germline CDR1 reads MNHEY; CDR2 reads SVGAGI. V lost 2 bases and J 1 base, leaving 9 bases between the germline ends. The CDR3 sequence is CASSYQGLSYEQYF. CDR3 bases: TGTGCCAGCAGTTACCAGGGACTGTCCTACGAGCAGTACTTC.

The chain couples TRBV11-2 to TRBJ2-2, with 7 nucleotides matching TRBD2. Germline assignment: CDR1 SGHAT and CDR2 FQNNGV. J was trimmed by 2 bases and V by 8 bases; bases with no gene match: 8. This CDR3 is built from 15 residues. The CDR3: CASDPGRTNTGELFF. The DNA of the CDR3 is TGTGCCAGCGACCCCGGGAGGACCAACACCGGGGAGCTGTTTTTT.

The rearrangement joins TRBV6-6 to TRBJ1-6, with TRBD1 matching over 7 bases. The CDR3 loop spans 13 amino acids. Germline V gives CDR1 MNHNY, CDR2 SVGAGI (reference sequence). Trimming cost V 6 bases and J 6 bases; bases outside gene matches: 2. CDR3: CASRRDSNSPLHF. In DNA form, the CDR3 reads TGTGCCAGCAGAAGGGACAGTAATTCACCCCTCCACTTT.

This clone was recorded once. The chain is built from TRBV18 and TRBJ1-4; tentatively, D is TRBD1 (5 bases). The CDR3 sequence is 14 residues long. V was clipped by 3 bases and J by 5 bases, with 10 bases between them. Per the germline V gene, CDR1 is KGHSH and CDR2 is LQKENI. CDR3 region: CASSPTGGNEKLFF. CDR3 bases: TGTGCCAGCTCACCGACGGGGGGGAATGAAAAACTGTTTTTT.

V usage is TRBV28 and J usage is TRBJ2-7; the D gene is possibly TRBD2 (7 bases). Trimming removed 4 bases at V and 3 bases at J, with 16 bases between. Germline loops: CDR1 MDHEN, CDR2 SYDVKM. The CDR3 loop spans 15 amino acids. CDR3 loop: CASSSPRGGVYEQYF. The CDR3 coding sequence is TGTGCCAGCAGTTCCCCACGAGGGGGGGTCTACGAGCAGTACTTC.

The chain couples TRBV12-5 to TRBJ2-5, with D possibly matching TRBD2 (5 bases). CDR3 length equals 13 residues. V shed 6 bases and J shed 5 bases, with 13 bases lying between them. The germline V gene has CDR1 LGHNT and CDR2 FRNRAP. The DNA of the CDR3 is TGTGCTAGTGGCAAGGGAGTAGGTGAGACCCAGTACTTC. Its protein product is CASGKGVGETQYF.

This clone was seen once. The chain recombines TRBV19 with TRBJ2-2, with 11 bases fitting TRBD2. Per germline, CDR1 LNHDA and CDR2 SQIVND (reference sequence). The CDR3 contains 18 residues. Germline trimming cut 4 bases from V and 2 bases from J; bases unmatched to any gene: 9. CDR3 DNA: TGTGCCAGTAGTACGCCGGGACTAGCGGTTAGAAACACCGGGGAGCTGTTTTTT. Amino acids: CASSTPGLAVRNTGELFF.